A selection of T cell receptor beta chains follows, all from one sample in a study of chemoradiotherapy in HPV16-positive cancers. Assay: immunoSEQ multiplex PCR; the TCRdb copy retains only in-frame clones and omits some. The sample holds 5,700 or so clones; approximately 71% are singletons and the top ten take around 11%. Sequenced here: tumor tissue, sampled from a patient who underwent chemoradiotherapy. Receptors originate from a human donor with HPV-associated anogenital cancer. CDR3s include the opening cysteine and the closing phenylalanine or tryptophan. The D gene is left open where the match is weak. Clone size is given for some rows only: seen once, a few or many times, or a class if the clone is expanded.

j_call clone_size d_call v_call cdr3_nt cdr3_aa
TRBJ2-2 NA NA TRBV18 TGTGCCAGCTCACCACGGCTGGGGGAGAACACCGGGGAGCTGTTTTTT CASSPRLGENTGELFF
TRBJ2-7 NA NA TRBV7-8 TGTGCCAGCAGCTTAACACCGGTTACCGAGCAGTACTTC CASSLTPVTEQYF
TRBJ2-5 few NA TRBV6-5 TGTGCCAGCTCACCCTCGGCCGGGGAGACCCAGTACTTC CASSPSAGETQYF
TRBJ2-3 NA NA TRBV7-2 TGTGCCAGCAGTAAAACTAAGACTGTTACTGATACGCAGTATTTT CASSKTKTVTDTQYF
TRBJ1-2 NA NA TRBV29-1 TGCAGCGTTGGCAGTCCCCAATATGGCTACACCTTC CSVGSPQYGYTF
TRBJ2-7 few NA TRBV6-1 TGTGCCAGCAACGGGAATAATTACGAGCAGTACTTC CASNGNNYEQYF
TRBJ1-1 medium-sized NA TRBV6-5 TGTGCCAGCAGTTACCATAATGGGGCGGCTTTCTTT CASSYHNGAAFF
TRBJ1-5 once NA TRBV28 TGTGCCAGCAGTCGGGGGGGGTTGATATATCAGCCCCAGCATTTT CASSRGGLIYQPQHF
TRBJ1-5 NA NA TRBV28 TGTGCCAGCAGTATCCGGAGGGGCCTAAATCAGCCCCAGCATTTT CASSIRRGLNQPQHF
TRBJ2-2 NA NA TRBV5-4 TGTGCCAGCAGGGATGGTGGTGGGATGGGGGTCTACACCGGGGAGCTGTTTTTT CASRDGGGMGVYTGELFF
TRBJ1-4 NA NA TRBV4-2 TGTGCCAGCAGCCAGGTACAGGGTTGGTCAACTAATGAAAAACTGTTTTTT CASSQVQGWSTNEKLFF
TRBJ2-7 NA NA TRBV2 TGTGCCAGCAAGTTTATTAGCGGCCCTGGTGAGCAGTACTTC CASKFISGPGEQYF
TRBJ2-1 NA TRBD2 TRBV5-4 TGTGCCAGCAGCGCCAGACTAGCGGGAGTATTTGGGAGCGATGAGCAGTTCTTC CASSARLAGVFGSDEQFF
TRBJ2-4 once NA TRBV28 TGTGCCAGCAGTTTACGGGCGTGGTTGGGGGAAGCCAAAAACATTCAGTACTTC CASSLRAWLGEAKNIQYF
TRBJ2-7 NA TRBD1 TRBV27 TGTGCCAGCAGTTTATTAGGACAGGGGTCCTACGAGCAGTACTTC CASSLLGQGSYEQYF
TRBJ1-1 NA NA TRBV7-6 TGTGCCAGCAGCTCTGCCGGGACGGGGGCTGAAGCTTTCTTT CASSSAGTGAEAFF
TRBJ2-5 NA NA TRBV21-1 TGTGCCAGCAGATTAGCGGGAGCCTATGAGACCCAGTACTTC CASRLAGAYETQYF